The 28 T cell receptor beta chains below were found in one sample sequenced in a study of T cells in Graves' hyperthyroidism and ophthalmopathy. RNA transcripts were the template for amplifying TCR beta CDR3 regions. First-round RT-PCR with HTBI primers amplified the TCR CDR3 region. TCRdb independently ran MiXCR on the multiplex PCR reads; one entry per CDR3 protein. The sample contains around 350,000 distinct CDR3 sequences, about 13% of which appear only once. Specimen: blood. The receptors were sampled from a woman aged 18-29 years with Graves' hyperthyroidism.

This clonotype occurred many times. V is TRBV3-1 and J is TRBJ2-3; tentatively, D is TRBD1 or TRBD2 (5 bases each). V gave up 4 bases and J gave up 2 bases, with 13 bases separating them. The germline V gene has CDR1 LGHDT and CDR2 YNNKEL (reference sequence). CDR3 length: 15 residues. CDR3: CASSPRDLLTDTQYF. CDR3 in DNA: TGTGCCAGCAGCCCAAGGGACCTCCTCACAGATACGCAGTATTTT.

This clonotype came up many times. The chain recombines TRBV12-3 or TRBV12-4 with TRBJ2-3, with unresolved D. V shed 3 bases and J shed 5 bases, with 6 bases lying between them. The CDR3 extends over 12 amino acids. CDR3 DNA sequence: TGTGCCAGCAGTTTTCATGGAGATACGCAGTATTTT. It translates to CASSFHGDTQYF.

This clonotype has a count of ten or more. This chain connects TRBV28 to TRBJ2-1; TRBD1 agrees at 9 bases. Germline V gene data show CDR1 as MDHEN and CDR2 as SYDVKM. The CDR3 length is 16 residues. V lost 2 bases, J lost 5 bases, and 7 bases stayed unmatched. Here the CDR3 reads CASSLQYRGRHNEQFF. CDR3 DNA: TGTGCCAGCAGTTTACAATACAGGGGGCGGCACAATGAGCAGTTCTTC. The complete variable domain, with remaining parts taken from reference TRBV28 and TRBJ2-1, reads DVKVTQSSRYLVKRTGEKVFLECVQDMDHENMFWYRQDPGLGLRLIYFSYDVKMKEKGDIPEGYSVSREKKERFSLILESASTNQTSMYLCASSLQYRGRHNEQFFGPGTRLTVL.

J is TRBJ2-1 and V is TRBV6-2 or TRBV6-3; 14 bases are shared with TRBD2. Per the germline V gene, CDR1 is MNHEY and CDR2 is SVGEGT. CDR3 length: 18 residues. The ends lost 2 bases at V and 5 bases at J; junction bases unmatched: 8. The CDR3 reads CASSYPSGLAGGNNEQFF. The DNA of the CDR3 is TGTGCCAGCAGTTACCCCTCTGGACTAGCGGGGGGAAACAATGAGCAGTTCTTC.

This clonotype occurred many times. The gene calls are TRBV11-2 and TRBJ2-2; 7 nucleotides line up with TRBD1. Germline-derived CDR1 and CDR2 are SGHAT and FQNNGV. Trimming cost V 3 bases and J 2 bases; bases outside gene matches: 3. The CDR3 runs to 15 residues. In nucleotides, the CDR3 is TGTGCCAGCAGCTTCGACAGGGCTAACACCGGGGAGCTGTTTTTT. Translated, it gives CASSFDRANTGELFF.

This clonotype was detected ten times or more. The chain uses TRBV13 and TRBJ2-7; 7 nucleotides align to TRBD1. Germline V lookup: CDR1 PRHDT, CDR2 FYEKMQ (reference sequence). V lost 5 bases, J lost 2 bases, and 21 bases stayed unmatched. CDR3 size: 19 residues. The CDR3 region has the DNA TGTGCCAGCAGCCTCCGACAGGGCGCCTACGTTGTCTCCGCCTACGAGCAGTACTTC. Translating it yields CASSLRQGAYVVSAYEQYF.

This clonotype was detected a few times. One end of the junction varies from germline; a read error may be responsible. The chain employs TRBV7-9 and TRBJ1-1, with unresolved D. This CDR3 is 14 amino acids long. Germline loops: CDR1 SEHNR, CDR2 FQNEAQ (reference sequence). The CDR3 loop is CVSSHLPRNTEAFF. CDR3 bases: TGTGTCAGCAGCCATCTTCCGAGGAACACTGAAGCTTTCTTT.

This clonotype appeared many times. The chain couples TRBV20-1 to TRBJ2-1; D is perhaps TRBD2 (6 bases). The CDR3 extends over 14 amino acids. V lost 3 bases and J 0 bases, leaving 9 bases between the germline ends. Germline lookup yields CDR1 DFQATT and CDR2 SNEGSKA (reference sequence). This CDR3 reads CSASSGYSYNEQFF. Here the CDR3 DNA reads TGCAGTGCTAGTAGCGGATACTCCTACAATGAGCAGTTCTTC.

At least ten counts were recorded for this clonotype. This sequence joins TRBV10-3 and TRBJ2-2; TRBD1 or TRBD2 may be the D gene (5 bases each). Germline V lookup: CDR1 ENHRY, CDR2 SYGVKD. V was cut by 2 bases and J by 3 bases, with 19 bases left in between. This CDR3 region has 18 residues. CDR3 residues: CAISEPTRARGDTGELFF. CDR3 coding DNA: TGTGCCATCAGTGAGCCGACAAGGGCCCGAGGGGACACCGGGGAGCTGTTTTTT.

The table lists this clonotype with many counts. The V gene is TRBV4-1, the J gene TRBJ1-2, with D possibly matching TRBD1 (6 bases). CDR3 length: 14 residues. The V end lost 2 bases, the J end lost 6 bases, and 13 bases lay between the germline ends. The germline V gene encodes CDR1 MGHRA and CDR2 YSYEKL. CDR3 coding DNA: TGCGCCAGCAGCCAACGGGGGGCGCATGATGGCTACACCTTC. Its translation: CASSQRGAHDGYTF.

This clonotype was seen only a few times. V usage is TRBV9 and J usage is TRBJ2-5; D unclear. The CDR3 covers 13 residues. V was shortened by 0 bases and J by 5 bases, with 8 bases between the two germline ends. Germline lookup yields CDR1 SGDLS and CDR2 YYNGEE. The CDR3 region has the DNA TGTGCCAGCAGCGTAGAGGCATGGGAGACCCAGTACTTC. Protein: CASSVEAWETQYF.

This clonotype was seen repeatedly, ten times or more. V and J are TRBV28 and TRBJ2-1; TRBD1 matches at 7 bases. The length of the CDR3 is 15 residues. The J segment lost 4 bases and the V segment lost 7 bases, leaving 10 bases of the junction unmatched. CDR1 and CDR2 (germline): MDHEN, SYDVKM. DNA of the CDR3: TGTGCCAGCACTGAGGTCGGGACAGCTTACAATGAGCAGTTCTTC. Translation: CASTEVGTAYNEQFF.

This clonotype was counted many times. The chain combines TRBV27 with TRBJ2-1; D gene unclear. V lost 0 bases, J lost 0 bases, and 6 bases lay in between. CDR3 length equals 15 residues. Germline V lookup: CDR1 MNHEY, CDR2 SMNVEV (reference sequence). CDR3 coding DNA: TGTGCCAGCAGTTTATCGCGCCCCTCCTACAATGAGCAGTTCTTC. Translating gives CASSLSRPSYNEQFF.

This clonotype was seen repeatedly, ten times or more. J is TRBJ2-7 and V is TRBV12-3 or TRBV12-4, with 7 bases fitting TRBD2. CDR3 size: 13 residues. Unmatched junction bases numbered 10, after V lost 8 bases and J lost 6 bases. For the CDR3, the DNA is TGTGCCAGCCAGTTGGCGGGAGTTGGCGAGCAGTACTTC. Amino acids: CASQLAGVGEQYF.

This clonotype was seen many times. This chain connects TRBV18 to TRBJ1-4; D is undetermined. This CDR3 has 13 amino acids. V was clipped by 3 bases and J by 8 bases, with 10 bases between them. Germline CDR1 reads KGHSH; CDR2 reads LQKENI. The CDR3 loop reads CASSPNTAEKLFF. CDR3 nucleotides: TGTGCCAGCTCACCGAACACGGCAGAAAAACTGTTTTTT.

The CDR3 DNA reads TGTGCCAGCAGTTCGGGGTATGGTGAAGCTTTCTTT. It specifies CASSSGYGEAFF. The J gene is TRBJ1-1, the V gene TRBV6-5; no clear D. CDR1 is MNHEY and CDR2 is SVGAGI in the germline V gene. V was pared by 4 bases and J by 7 bases, with 10 bases between. The CDR3 runs 12 residues.

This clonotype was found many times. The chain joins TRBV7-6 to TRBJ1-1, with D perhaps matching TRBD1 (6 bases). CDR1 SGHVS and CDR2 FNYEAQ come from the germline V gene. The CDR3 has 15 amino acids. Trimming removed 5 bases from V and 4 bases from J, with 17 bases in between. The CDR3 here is CASSPGTGTTTEAFF. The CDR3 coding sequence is TGTGCCAGCAGCCCCGGTACAGGGACGACCACTGAAGCTTTCTTT.

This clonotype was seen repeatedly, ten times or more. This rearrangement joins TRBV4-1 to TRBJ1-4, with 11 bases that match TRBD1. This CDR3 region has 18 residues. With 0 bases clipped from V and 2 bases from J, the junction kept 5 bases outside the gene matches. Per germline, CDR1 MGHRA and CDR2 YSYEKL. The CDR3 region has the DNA TGCGCCAGCAGCCAAGAGAGAGGGACAGGGGGGACTAATGAAAAACTGTTTTTT. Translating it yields CASSQERGTGGTNEKLFF.

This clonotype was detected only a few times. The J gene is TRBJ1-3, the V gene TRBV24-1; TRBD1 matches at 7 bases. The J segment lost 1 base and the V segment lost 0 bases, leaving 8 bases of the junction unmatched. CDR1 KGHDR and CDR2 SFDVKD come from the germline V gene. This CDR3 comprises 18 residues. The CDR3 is CATSDLQGGARSGNTIYF. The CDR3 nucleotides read TGTGCCACCAGTGATTTGCAGGGGGGGGCACGGTCTGGAAACACCATATATTTT.

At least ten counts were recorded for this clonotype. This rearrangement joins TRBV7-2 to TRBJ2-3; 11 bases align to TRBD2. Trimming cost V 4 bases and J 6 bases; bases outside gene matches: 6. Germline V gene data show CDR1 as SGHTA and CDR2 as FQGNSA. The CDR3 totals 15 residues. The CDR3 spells CASSSGLAEVDTQYF. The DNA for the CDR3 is TGTGCCAGCAGCTCGGGACTAGCGGAGGTGGATACGCAGTATTTT.

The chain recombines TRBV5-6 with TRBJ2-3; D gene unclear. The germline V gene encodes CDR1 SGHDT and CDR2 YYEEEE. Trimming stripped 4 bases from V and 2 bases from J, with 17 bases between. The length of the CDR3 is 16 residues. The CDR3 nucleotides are TGTGCCAGCAGCCTGTACACCGGCAGTTACACAGATACGCAGTATTTT. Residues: CASSLYTGSYTDTQYF.

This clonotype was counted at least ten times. The CDR3 here is CASGGDTTDTQYF. The DNA for the CDR3 is TGTGCTAGTGGAGGGGACACCACAGATACGCAGTATTTT. V gene TRBV12-5 combines with J gene TRBJ2-3; D possibly corresponds to TRBD1 (6 bases). The germline CDR1 and CDR2 sequences are LGHNT and FRNRAP. This CDR3 spans 13 amino acids. With 6 bases removed from V and 2 bases from J, the gap between germline ends came to 9 bases.

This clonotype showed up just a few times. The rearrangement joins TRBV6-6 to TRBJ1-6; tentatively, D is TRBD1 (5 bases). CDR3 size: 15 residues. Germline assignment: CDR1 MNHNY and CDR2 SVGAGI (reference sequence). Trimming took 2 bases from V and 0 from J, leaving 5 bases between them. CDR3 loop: CASSYRGSYNSPLHF. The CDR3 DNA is TGTGCCAGCAGTTACAGGGGCTCCTATAATTCACCCCTCCACTTT.

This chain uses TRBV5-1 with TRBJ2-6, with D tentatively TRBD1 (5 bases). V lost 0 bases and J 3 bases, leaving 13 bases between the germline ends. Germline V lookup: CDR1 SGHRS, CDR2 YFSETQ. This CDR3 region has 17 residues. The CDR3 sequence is CASSLGSQGGGANVLTF. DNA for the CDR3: TGCGCCAGCAGCTTGGGTTCCCAGGGTGGTGGGGCCAACGTCCTGACTTTC. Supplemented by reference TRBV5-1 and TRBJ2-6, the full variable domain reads KAGVTQTPRYLIKTRGQQVTLSCSPISGHRSVSWYQQTPGQGLQFLFEYFSETQRNKGNFPGRFSGRQFSNSRSEMNVSTLELGDSALYLCASSLGSQGGGANVLTFGAGSRLTVL.

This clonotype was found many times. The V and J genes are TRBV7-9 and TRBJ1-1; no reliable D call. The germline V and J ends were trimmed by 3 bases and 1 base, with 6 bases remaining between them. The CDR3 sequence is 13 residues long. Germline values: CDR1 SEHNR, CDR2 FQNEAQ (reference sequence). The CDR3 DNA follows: TGTGCCAGCAGCTTTTGGGGGAACACTGAAGCTTTCTTT. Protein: CASSFWGNTEAFF.

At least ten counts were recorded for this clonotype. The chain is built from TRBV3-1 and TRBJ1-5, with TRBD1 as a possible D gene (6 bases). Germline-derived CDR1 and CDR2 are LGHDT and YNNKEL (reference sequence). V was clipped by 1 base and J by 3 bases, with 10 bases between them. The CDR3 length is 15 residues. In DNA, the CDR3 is TGTGCCAGCAGCCAAGGAGGGACAATCAATCAGCCCCAGCATTTT. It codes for CASSQGGTINQPQHF.

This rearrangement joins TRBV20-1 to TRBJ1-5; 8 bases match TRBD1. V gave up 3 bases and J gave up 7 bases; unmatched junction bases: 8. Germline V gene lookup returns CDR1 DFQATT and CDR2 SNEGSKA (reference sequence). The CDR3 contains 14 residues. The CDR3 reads CSASQDRVEQPQHF. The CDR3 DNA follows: TGCAGTGCTAGTCAGGACAGGGTCGAACAGCCCCAGCATTTT.

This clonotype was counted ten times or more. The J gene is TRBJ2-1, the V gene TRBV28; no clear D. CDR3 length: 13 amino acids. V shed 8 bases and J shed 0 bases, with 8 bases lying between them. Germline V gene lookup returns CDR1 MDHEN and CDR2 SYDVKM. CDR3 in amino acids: CASGVVSYNEQFF. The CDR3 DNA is TGTGCCAGCGGAGTCGTCTCCTACAATGAGCAGTTCTTC.